Each of the 26 T cell receptor beta chains below was sequenced from the same sample in a study of shared clonotypes between healthy human individuals. The data were produced by immunoSEQ multiplex PCR, yet TCRdb's version contains in-frame clones alone and is incomplete. The sample records around 1,900,000 clones, 90% to 95% being singletons. As defined, naive CD8 cells were CD45RO-negative and positively selected for CCR7, with terminally differentiated effector memory CD45RA+ cells excluded. Sequences were obtained from naive CD8+ T cells from PBMCs. These receptors originate from a man between 18 and 35 years old in good health. Some clones in this sample may be carry-over from other donors' samples.

Worth noting for this clone: The same CDR3 can be traced to other DNA sequences in this sample. The rearrangement joins TRBV27 to TRBJ2-1; possibly TRBD1 for D (6 bases). The V gene's germline CDR1 is MNHEY and CDR2 SMNVEV (reference sequence). The CDR3 is made up of 14 amino acids. V was trimmed by 3 bases and J by 2 bases, leaving 8 bases between them. The CDR3 spells CASSFGGTYNEQFF. CDR3 DNA: TGTGCCAGCAGTTTTGGGGGCACCTACAATGAGCAGTTCTTC.

In DNA form, the CDR3 reads TGTGCCAGCAGCGGGGCAGGGGGCGAGGCAGATACGCAGTATTTT. It translates to CASSGAGGEADTQYF. The chain has TRBV9 and TRBJ2-3, with TRBD1 matching over 8 bases. The V and J ends lost 3 bases and 4 bases, in that order; junction bases with no gene match: 7. The CDR3 contains 15 residues. Germline CDR1 reads SGDLS; CDR2 reads YYNGEE.

The chain links TRBV20-1 to TRBJ2-7, with TRBD1 as a possible D gene (6 bases). Germline-derived CDR1 and CDR2 are DFQATT and SNEGSKA (reference sequence). The CDR3 runs to 11 residues. Trimming cost V 8 bases and J 4 bases, with 12 bases left between them. CDR3 nucleotide sequence: TGCAGTACTGAACAGGGTTACGAGCAGTACTTC. This encodes CSTEQGYEQYF.

V and J are TRBV7-8 and TRBJ1-2, with D unresolved. V gave up 0 bases and J gave up 8 bases, with 13 bases separating them. The CDR3 is 14 residues long. The germline V gene has CDR1 SGHVS and CDR2 FQNEAQ. The CDR3 spells CASSLAGSLKGYTF. DNA for the CDR3: TGTGCCAGCAGCTTAGCGGGCTCCCTAAAGGGCTACACCTTC.

The chain uses TRBV4-1 and TRBJ2-1; 7 bases fit TRBD2. Germline V CDR1 and CDR2: MGHRA, YSYEKL. Losses at the gene ends were 2 bases for V and 2 bases for J; bases not matched to a gene: 3. CDR3 length equals 15 residues. The CDR3 sequence: CASSQREVAYNEQFF. In DNA, the CDR3 is TGCGCCAGCAGCCAACGGGAGGTAGCCTACAATGAGCAGTTCTTC.

The chain recombines TRBV7-9 with TRBJ2-1; D possibly corresponds to TRBD2 (6 bases). Trimming left V 0 bases short and J 5 bases short, with 8 bases between. This CDR3 has 14 amino acids. Germline-derived CDR1 and CDR2 are SEHNR and FQNEAQ (reference sequence). The CDR3 protein is CASSLAGGDNEQFF. CDR3 bases: TGTGCCAGCAGCTTAGCGGGGGGTGACAATGAGCAGTTCTTC.

The chain employs TRBV28 and TRBJ2-1; TRBD2 agrees at 12 bases. The germline CDR1 and CDR2 sequences are MDHEN and SYDVKM. The trim removed 6 bases at V and 3 bases at J, leaving 9 bases unmatched. The CDR3 is made up of 17 amino acids. As DNA, the CDR3 is TGTGCCAGCAGCCCCCGACTAGCGGGAGAACTCTACAATGAGCAGTTCTTC. Residues: CASSPRLAGELYNEQFF.

V gene TRBV7-2 combines with J gene TRBJ2-7; TRBD2 matches 11 bases. This CDR3 has 15 amino acids. CDR1 SGHTA and CDR2 FQGNSA come from the germline V gene. V shed 3 bases, J shed 6 bases, and the junction held 7 bases outside the gene matches. CDR3 DNA sequence: TGTGCCAGCAGCTTTTCACTAGCGGGAGTCCTCGAGCAGTACTTC. This sequence encodes CASSFSLAGVLEQYF. Full variable domain (missing parts from reference TRBV7-2 and TRBJ2-7): GAGVSQSPSNKVTEKGKDVELRCDPISGHTALYWYRQSLGQGLEFLIYFQGNSAPDKSGLPSDRFSAERTGGSVSTLTIQRTQQEDSAVYLCASSFSLAGVLEQYFGPGTRLTVT.

This chain uses TRBV9 with TRBJ1-1; the match to TRBD1 covers 8 bases. Germline-derived CDR1 and CDR2 are SGDLS and YYNGEE. V was pared by 5 bases and J by 6 bases, with 6 bases of the junction left unmatched. The CDR3 extends over 13 amino acids. For the CDR3, the DNA is TGTGCCAGCAGTGCCGGACAGGGCGCTGAAGCTTTCTTT. Its protein product is CASSAGQGAEAFF.

Comments on this clone: At the DNA level, this CDR3 is encoded by other sequences in the same sample as well. The V call is TRBV5-1, the J call TRBJ2-1; D unresolved. Looked up from germline, CDR1 is SGHRS and CDR2 is YFSETQ. The CDR3 is 13 amino acids. The V end was cut by 4 bases, the J end by 0 bases, with 5 bases between. CDR3 in amino acids: CASSPSSYNEQFF. The CDR3 DNA follows: TGCGCCAGCAGCCCCTCCTCCTACAATGAGCAGTTCTTC.

This clone was picked up one time. Possible read error: a much larger clone is one base away. This same CDR3 is encoded by further DNA sequences in the sample. The gene calls are TRBV7-8 and TRBJ1-1; TRBD1 is a possible D gene (5 bases). Trimming pared 1 base from V and 6 bases from J, leaving 6 bases between. This CDR3 is built from 12 residues. Looked up from germline, CDR1 is SGHVS and CDR2 is FQNEAQ. In DNA form, the CDR3 reads TGTGCCAGCAGCTTAGGGGGGGCTGAAGCTTTCTTT. Translated, it gives CASSLGGAEAFF.

The V call is TRBV7-5, the J call TRBJ2-7; the table's D call, TRBD2, was not checked against the DNA. TRBV7-5 is marked as a pseudogene. The CDR3 runs 12 residues. CDR3 amino acids: CARSFPGDEQYF. CDR3 in DNA: TGTGCCAGAAGCTTCCCGGGGGACGAGCAGTACTTC.

Regarding this clone: The same CDR3 also results from other DNA sequences found in this sample. The V gene is TRBV4-1, the J gene TRBJ1-1, with D hard to call. The CDR3 extends over 13 amino acids. Deletions cut 1 base from V and 5 bases from J, with 8 bases between. Germline CDR1 is MGHRA and CDR2 is YSYEKL. Written as DNA, the CDR3 is TGCGCCAGCAGCCAAGTCCCGGGAACTGAAGCTTTCTTT. Translating gives CASSQVPGTEAFF.

V is TRBV6-5 and J is TRBJ1-1; D is perhaps TRBD1 (5 bases). The CDR3 runs 13 residues. Germline CDR1 MNHEY, CDR2 SVGAGI. Trimming shortened V by 11 bases and J by 0 bases, and 13 bases separated the two germline ends. This CDR3 reads CAGHVSLNTEAFF. The CDR3 DNA reads TGTGCCGGACACGTTTCTCTGAACACTGAAGCTTTCTTT.

V is TRBV7-9 and J is TRBJ2-6, with D possibly being TRBD2 (6 bases). V was cut by 5 bases and J by 2 bases, with 19 bases left in between. Germline assignment: CDR1 SEHNR and CDR2 FQNEAQ (reference sequence). This CDR3 region has 18 residues. The chain's CDR3 is CASSHPLGTVAGANVLTF. In DNA form, the CDR3 reads TGTGCCAGCAGCCATCCGCTCGGGACTGTAGCTGGGGCCAACGTCCTGACTTTC.

This chain uses TRBV6-5 with TRBJ1-1; weak D call: TRBD1 (5 bases). From germline, CDR1 is MNHEY and CDR2 SVGAGI. The CDR3 consists of 16 residues. V was cut by 0 bases and J by 1 base, with 12 bases left in between. The CDR3 nucleotides read TGTGCCAGCAGTTACTCGAAGTGGGGGGGGAACACTGAAGCTTTCTTT. Protein sequence: CASSYSKWGGNTEAFF.

The chain couples TRBV4-3 to TRBJ2-1; a weak D match, TRBD1 (6 bases). The length of the CDR3 is 16 residues. Germline CDR1 and CDR2: LGHNA and YSLEER. Trimming took off 0 bases at V and 2 bases at J, with 11 bases between the two ends. CDR3 nucleotide sequence: TGCGCCAGCAGCCAAGATAAAGGGGGTCCCTACAATGAGCAGTTCTTC. It codes for CASSQDKGGPYNEQFF.

As concerns this clone: The sample holds other DNA sequences that translate to the same CDR3. The chain joins TRBV13 to TRBJ2-7; unclear D gene. CDR1 is PRHDT and CDR2 is FYEKMQ in the germline V gene (reference sequence). CDR3 length equals 13 residues. The germline V and J ends were trimmed by 0 bases and 0 bases, with 3 bases remaining between them. DNA of the CDR3: TGTGCCAGCAGCTTAGGCCCCTCCTACGAGCAGTACTTC. This encodes CASSLGPSYEQYF.

The chain uses TRBV10-1 and TRBJ2-1, with TRBD2 matching 9 bases. Per the germline V gene, CDR1 is WNHNN and CDR2 is SYGVQD (reference sequence). The CDR3 consists of 16 residues. Trimming took 3 bases from V and 1 from J; bases not matched to a gene: 4. The CDR3 sequence is CASSEGGRGSYNEQFF. For the CDR3, the DNA is TGCGCCAGCAGTGAAGGCGGGAGGGGGTCCTACAATGAGCAGTTCTTC.

This chain links TRBV28 with TRBJ1-2; TRBD1 might be the D (5 bases). The CDR3 loop spans 14 amino acids. Deletions cut 5 bases from V and 2 bases from J, with 12 bases between. Germline values: CDR1 MDHEN, CDR2 SYDVKM. The DNA of the CDR3 is TGTGCCAGCAGTGGCCGGGACTCCAACTATGGCTACACCTTC. Residues: CASSGRDSNYGYTF.

The rearrangement links TRBV27 to TRBJ2-3, with 12 bases fitting TRBD2. V dropped 4 bases and J dropped 3; count of bases not matched to a gene: 8. CDR1 MNHEY and CDR2 SMNVEV come from the germline V gene (reference sequence). This CDR3 comprises 17 residues. The CDR3 reads CASSSTLLAGGTDTQYF. The CDR3, as DNA: TGTGCCAGCAGTTCTACCCTACTAGCGGGGGGTACAGATACGCAGTATTTT.

The chain couples TRBV13 to TRBJ1-5, with D hard to call. V was cut by 5 bases and J by 9 bases, with 17 bases left in between. CDR3 length equals 14 residues. CDR1 and CDR2 from the germline V gene are PRHDT and FYEKMQ (reference sequence). CDR3 DNA sequence: TGTGCCAGCAGCACCCGACGGCACGCGGGGCCCCAGCATTTT. This encodes CASSTRRHAGPQHF.

This sequence joins TRBV19 and TRBJ2-1, with TRBD1 as a possible D gene (6 bases). This CDR3 region has 13 residues. CDR1 LNHDA and CDR2 SQIVND come from the germline V gene (reference sequence). Trimming cost V 5 bases and J 6 bases, with 11 bases left between them. This CDR3 reads CASSFTGFNEQFF. The CDR3 DNA follows: TGTGCCAGTAGTTTCACAGGGTTCAATGAGCAGTTCTTC. The full variable domain, with the rest looked up from reference TRBV19 and TRBJ2-1, is DGGITQSPKYLFRKEGQNVTLSCEQNLNHDAMYWYRQDPGQGLRLIYYSQIVNDFQKGDIAEGYSVSREKKESFPLTVTSAQKNPTAFYLCASSFTGFNEQFFGPGTRLTVL.

CDR3 DNA sequence: TGCGCCAGCAGCCAAGTTACAGGGGATGGCTACACCTTC. Its protein product is CASSQVTGDGYTF. The gene calls are TRBV4-3 and TRBJ1-2, with TRBD1 matching 7 bases. This CDR3 is 13 amino acids long. The V gene end was trimmed by 1 base and the J gene end by 6 bases; junction bases not matched to a gene: 2. From germline, CDR1 is LGHNA and CDR2 YSLEER.

The V and J genes are TRBV4-3 and TRBJ2-5, with a tentative D call TRBD2 (5 bases). This CDR3 spans 17 amino acids. Deletions cut 0 bases from V and 1 base from J, with 15 bases between. Germline assignment: CDR1 LGHNA and CDR2 YSLEER. DNA of the CDR3: TGCGCCAGCAGCCAAGATGGAGTGGGCAGCGGCCAAGAGACCCAGTACTTC. It translates to CASSQDGVGSGQETQYF.

This chain uses TRBV29-1 with TRBJ2-3; no clear D. Trimming pared 6 bases from V and 8 bases from J, leaving 12 bases between. The length of the CDR3 is 11 residues. Germline-derived CDR1 and CDR2 are SQVTM and ANQGSEA. In DNA, the CDR3 is TGCAGCGTGCCCCTTCTTGGTACGCAGTATTTT. This translates into CSVPLLGTQYF.